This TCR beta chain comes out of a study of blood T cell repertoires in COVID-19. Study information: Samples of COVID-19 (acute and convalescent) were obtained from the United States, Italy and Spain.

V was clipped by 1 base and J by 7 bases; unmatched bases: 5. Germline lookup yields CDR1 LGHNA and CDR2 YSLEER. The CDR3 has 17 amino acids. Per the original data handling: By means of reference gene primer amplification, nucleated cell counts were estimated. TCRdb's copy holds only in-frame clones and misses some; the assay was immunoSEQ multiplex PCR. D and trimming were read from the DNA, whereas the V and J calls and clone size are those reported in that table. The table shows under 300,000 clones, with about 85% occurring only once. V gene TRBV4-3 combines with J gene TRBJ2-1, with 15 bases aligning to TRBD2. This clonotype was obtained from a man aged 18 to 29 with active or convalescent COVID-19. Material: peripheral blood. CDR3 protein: CASSQGTSGRALNEQFF. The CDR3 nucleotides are TGCGCCAGCAGCCAAGGGACTAGCGGGAGGGCCTTAAATGAGCAGTTCTTC.